These 25 T cell receptor beta chains originate from one sample sequenced in a study of T cells after yellow fever vaccination. TCRdb redid the calling of the 5' RACE reads with MiXCR, one entry per CDR3 protein. The table has approximately 150,000 distinct CDR3 sequences, roughly 6.2% seen once. The sequencing here drew on CD4+ T cells sorted from PBMCs, taken on the day of the first yellow fever vaccination. The receptors were sampled from a man aged 18 to 35 who received the YFV17D yellow fever vaccine.

This clonotype occurred many times. The J gene is TRBJ1-2, the V gene TRBV12-3 or TRBV12-4; D is unresolved. This CDR3 comprises 17 residues. Trimming took off 5 bases at V and 4 bases at J, with 23 bases between the two ends. This chain's CDR3 is CASSIDQGHLESYGYTF. The DNA for the CDR3 is TGTGCCAGCAGTATCGATCAAGGGCACCTAGAATCCTATGGCTACACCTTC.

This clonotype was recorded many times. The chain carries TRBV5-1 and TRBJ2-1; no clear D gene. Germline V gene sequence: CDR1 SGHRS, CDR2 YFSETQ. The CDR3 spans 12 residues. Trimming left V 0 bases short and J 8 bases short, with 6 bases between. The CDR3 loop reads CASSLVGYEQFF. DNA for the CDR3: TGCGCCAGCAGCTTGGTGGGATATGAGCAGTTCTTC.

This clonotype was seen more than once but under ten times. The V call is TRBV5-5, the J call TRBJ2-3; D ambiguous. Germline loops: CDR1 SGHKS, CDR2 YYEKEE (reference sequence). The CDR3 extends over 14 amino acids. V was pared by 5 bases and J by 5 bases, with 15 bases between. CDR3 sequence (DNA): TGTGCCAGCAGTGGCGACTTAATTGGAGATACGCAGTATTTT. Residues: CASSGDLIGDTQYF. Full variable domain (outside the CDR3, taken from reference TRBV5-5 and TRBJ2-3): DAGVTQSPTHLIKTRGQQVTLRCSPISGHKSVSWYQQVLGQGPQFIFQYYEKEERGRGNFPDRFSARQFPNYSSELNVNALLLGDSALYLCASSGDLIGDTQYFGPGTRLTVL.

This clonotype was recorded at least ten times. The V call is TRBV7-9, the J call TRBJ1-5; 7 bases line up with TRBD1. J gave up 7 bases and V 1 base, and 4 bases lay outside the gene matches. Per the germline V gene, CDR1 is SEHNR and CDR2 is FQNEAQ (reference sequence). This CDR3 is built from 14 residues. The CDR3 DNA follows: TGTGCCAGCAGCTTAGAGGGGGCGAACCAGCCCCAGCATTTT. It is translated as CASSLEGANQPQHF.

This clonotype has more than one count but fewer than ten. V and J are TRBV7-2 and TRBJ1-4, with D maybe TRBD1 (5 bases). Germline V gene data show CDR1 as SGHTA and CDR2 as FQGNSA. The germline V and J ends were trimmed by 1 base and 7 bases, with 16 bases remaining between them. The CDR3 is made up of 16 amino acids. CDR3 nucleotides: TGTGCCAGCAGCTTAGAGGCCGTCAGGGCTGGTGAAAAACTGTTTTTT. Protein sequence: CASSLEAVRAGEKLFF.

This clonotype showed up just a few times. V usage is TRBV7-3 and J usage is TRBJ2-1; D is tentatively TRBD1 or TRBD2 (5 bases each). V gave up 1 base and J gave up 5 bases, with 12 bases separating them. Germline V gives CDR1 SGHTA, CDR2 FQGTGA. There are 15 residues in the CDR3. The CDR3 coding sequence is TGTGCCAGCAGCTTAAACGCAGGGACGGACAATGAGCAGTTCTTC. It translates to CASSLNAGTDNEQFF.

This clonotype was observed at least ten times. The genes are TRBV14 and TRBJ2-4; weak D call: TRBD2 (5 bases). Germline V CDR1 and CDR2: SGHDN, FVKESK. V was trimmed by 0 bases and J by 7 bases, leaving 10 bases between them. CDR3 length equals 14 residues. This CDR3 reads CASSQEAGVNIQYF. In DNA form, the CDR3 reads TGTGCCAGCAGCCAAGAGGCCGGGGTGAACATTCAGTACTTC.

The CDR3 bases are TGTGCCACCAGCGCCAGAAGGGACAGCAACAATCAGCCCCAGCATTTT. This translates into CATSARRDSNNQPQHF. The chain employs TRBV15 and TRBJ1-5; 7 bases fit TRBD1. The CDR3 loop spans 16 amino acids. Germline-derived CDR1 and CDR2 are LNHNV and YYDKDF (reference sequence). V shed 5 bases, J shed 3 bases, and the junction held 10 bases outside the gene matches.

In its sample, this clonotype was seen many times. The chain carries TRBV5-1 and TRBJ2-4; D is uncertain. Per germline, CDR1 SGHRS and CDR2 YFSETQ. This CDR3 spans 18 amino acids. The V end lost 0 bases, the J end lost 4 bases, and 20 bases lay between the germline ends. This CDR3 is CASSLASFQPSFKNIQYF. The CDR3, as DNA: TGCGCCAGCAGCTTGGCATCCTTCCAACCCTCCTTTAAAAACATTCAGTACTTC.

The table lists this clonotype with many counts. The chain links TRBV5-1 to TRBJ2-2; the D gene is possibly TRBD2 (6 bases). CDR3 length equals 17 residues. Germline V CDR1 and CDR2: SGHRS, YFSETQ. V was pared by 0 bases and J by 6 bases, with 18 bases between. CDR3 DNA: TGCGCCAGCAGCTTGGCCCTTTTCGGCCCGGGGGCCGGGGAGCTGTTTTTT. This gives the protein CASSLALFGPGAGELFF.

This clonotype has at least ten counts. The rearrangement uses TRBV9 and TRBJ2-5; D may match TRBD1 or TRBD2 (7 bases each). The CDR3 spans 16 residues. Germline loops: CDR1 SGDLS, CDR2 YYNGEE. V was clipped by 3 bases and J by 5 bases, with 20 bases between them. CDR3 in amino acids: CASSAGGGGLVETQYF. In nucleotides, the CDR3 is TGTGCCAGCAGCGCCGGGGGAGGGGGCCTTGTGGAGACCCAGTACTTC.

The V and J genes are TRBV5-1 and TRBJ2-1; 7 nucleotides agree with TRBD1. The ends lost 0 bases at V and 9 bases at J; junction bases unmatched: 3. Germline V gene data show CDR1 as SGHRS and CDR2 as YFSETQ. CDR3 length: 13 residues. DNA of the CDR3: TGCGCCAGCAGCTTGGGCCGGGACAGTGAGCAGTTCTTC. As protein: CASSLGRDSEQFF.

This clonotype was recorded many times. A read error may account for a junction end that differs from germline. The genes are TRBV24-1 and TRBJ2-7; D gene uncertain. The CDR3 is 12 residues long. Germline V gene sequence: CDR1 KGHDR, CDR2 SFDVKD. The CDR3 nucleotides read TGTGCCACCATGGATGCGGCGGCGCCCTTAACCTTC. Amino acids: CATMDAAAPLTF.

This clonotype occurred many times. The CDR3 nucleotides are TGTGCCAGCAGGGGGTCTAGTGCCGATACGCAGTATTTT. Its protein product is CASRGSSADTQYF. J is TRBJ2-3 and V is TRBV12-3 or TRBV12-4; D call uncertain. This CDR3 is 13 amino acids long. V was clipped by 6 bases and J by 6 bases, with 13 bases between them.

This clonotype was recorded at least ten times. This chain connects TRBV2 to TRBJ2-3, with D possibly TRBD2 on 6 matching bases. CDR1 SNHLY and CDR2 FYNNEI come from the germline V gene. Deletions cut 7 bases from V and 0 bases from J, with 11 bases between. The CDR3 is 14 residues long. CDR3: CASKKGTSTDTQYF. CDR3 coding DNA: TGTGCCAGCAAGAAAGGGACTAGCACAGATACGCAGTATTTT.

This clonotype has just a few counts. The chain is built from TRBV9 and TRBJ1-5, with TRBD1 as a possible D gene (5 bases). Trimming removed 0 bases at V and 4 bases at J, with 8 bases between. In germline, CDR1 is SGDLS, CDR2 YYNGEE. The CDR3 is 14 residues long. The CDR3 loop is CASSVEGENQPQHF. The CDR3 DNA sequence: TGTGCCAGCAGCGTAGAAGGGGAGAATCAGCCCCAGCATTTT.

The J gene is TRBJ2-3, the V gene TRBV6-5; possibly TRBD1 or TRBD2 for D (6 bases each). The CDR3 covers 15 residues. Trimming pared 0 bases from V and 6 bases from J, leaving 13 bases between. Germline V CDR1 and CDR2: MNHEY, SVGAGI. The CDR3 DNA sequence: TGTGCCAGCAGTTACTCAGGGGGGCGCGGGGATACGCAGTATTTT. This encodes CASSYSGGRGDTQYF.

Worth noting for this clonotype: This could be a read error, since a much larger clone is one nucleotide away. The chain has TRBV20-1 and TRBJ2-7, with D uncertain. Trimming took off 6 bases at V and 3 bases at J, with 12 bases between the two ends. This CDR3 spans 12 amino acids. Germline values: CDR1 DFQATT, CDR2 SNEGSKA (reference sequence). The CDR3 here is CSARSDDYEQYV. Written as DNA, the CDR3 is TGCAGTGCCAGGTCGGACGACTACGAGCAGTACGTC.

This clonotype occurred many times. The chain has TRBV5-1 and TRBJ2-2; possible D gene TRBD1, 6 bases. Germline V gene data show CDR1 as SGHRS and CDR2 as YFSETQ. This CDR3 has 13 amino acids. Trimming cost V 8 bases and J 5 bases, with 13 bases left between them. CDR3 loop: CASYREGTGELFF. The CDR3 nucleotides read TGCGCCAGTTACAGGGAAGGGACCGGGGAGCTGTTTTTT.

A single count supports this clonotype. The chain links TRBV11-1 to TRBJ2-7, with D perhaps TRBD1 or TRBD2 (6 bases each). V was pared by 1 base and J by 0 bases, with 28 bases between. The germline gives CDR1 SGHAT, CDR2 FQDESV (reference sequence). This CDR3 has 21 residues. CDR3 sequence reads: CASSLDYGRDTRKVDSYEQYF. The CDR3 nucleotides are TGTGCCAGCAGCTTAGATTACGGGCGGGACACACGGAAGGTGGACTCCTACGAGCAGTACTTC.

This clonotype appeared many times. V and J are TRBV11-2 and TRBJ2-5; no firm D call. This CDR3 spans 13 amino acids. Trimming left V 1 base short and J 3 bases short, with 6 bases between. Germline-derived CDR1 and CDR2 are SGHAT and FQNNGV. This CDR3 is CASSLGLEETQYF. The CDR3 DNA reads TGTGCCAGCAGCTTAGGCTTAGAAGAGACCCAGTACTTC.

This chain joins TRBV4-1 and TRBJ1-5; D gene ambiguous. This CDR3 region has 19 residues. Trimming took 1 base from V and 6 from J, leaving 25 bases between them. CDR1 is MGHRA, CDR2 YSYEKL, per germline. The CDR3 DNA sequence: TGCGCCAGCAGCCAAGCATTATCCTCCCGAGTACAAGTTCGTCAGCCCCAGCATTTT. This translates into CASSQALSSRVQVRQPQHF.

V and J are TRBV5-1 and TRBJ2-7; 10 bases are shared with TRBD1. This CDR3 is 16 amino acids long. The germline CDR1 and CDR2 sequences are SGHRS and YFSETQ. J lost 6 bases, V lost 0 bases, and 9 bases had no gene match. The CDR3 reads CASSLGPGTGAGEQYV. The CDR3 coding sequence is TGCGCCAGCAGCTTGGGACCGGGGACAGGGGCAGGCGAGCAGTACGTC.

This clonotype was counted ten times or more. The rearrangement uses TRBV5-5 and TRBJ2-7; D is possibly TRBD1 (7 bases). Trimming removed 4 bases from V and 4 bases from J, with 18 bases in between. This CDR3 is built from 15 residues. Germline V gene lookup returns CDR1 SGHKS and CDR2 YYEKEE (reference sequence). DNA for the CDR3: TGTGCCAGCAGCCGCGGGACAGTTAAGTCGTACGAGCAGTACTTC. Translating gives CASSRGTVKSYEQYF.

This clonotype has at least ten counts. The chain combines TRBV7-2 with TRBJ2-4; D not certain. V shed 1 base and J shed 0 bases, with 13 bases lying between them. CDR1 and CDR2 from the germline V gene are SGHTA and FQGNSA. The CDR3 has 17 amino acids. CDR3 sequence (DNA): TGTGCCAGCAGCTTAGTTGGGCTAAAGCTAGCCAAAAACATTCAGTACTTC. Its protein product is CASSLVGLKLAKNIQYF.